The entry below describes one T cell receptor (beta chain). Its target is not known. This CDR3 comprises 11 residues. Looked up from germline, CDR1 is SQVTM and CDR2 is ANQGSEA. V was shortened by 8 bases and J by 0 bases, with 7 bases between the two germline ends. Primers included in the PCR were 60 Vbeta and 13 Jbeta primers. The repertoire was sequenced with immunoSEQ multiplex PCR; TCRdb's copy has only in-frame clones and lacks some. The sample consists of around 180,000 clones, less than 75% of them appearing once. These data originate in a study of cytomegalovirus exposure and HLA in healthy donors. General study findings and limits: Earlier analysis found most TCR beta V segments productive about 87% or about 30% of the time. Cytomegalovirus-associated status was assigned to about 180 TCR beta chains. Later analysis identified a missense DCLRE1C variant that was linked to TCR beta V- and J-gene trimming. Reports credit the classifier with highly specific, highly sensitive diagnosis of cytomegalovirus status.

This receptor was obtained from a girl under 18 in good health and CMV-seronegative. The chain couples TRBV29-1 to TRBJ1-1; D remains unclear. Sequenced: PBMCs. The CDR3 spells CSLQMNTEAFF. The CDR3 DNA is TGCAGCTTACAGATGAACACTGAAGCTTTCTTT. Supplemented by reference TRBV29-1 and TRBJ1-1, the full variable domain reads SAVISQKPSRDICQRGTSLTIQCQVDSQVTMMFWYRQQPGQSLTLIATANQGSEATYESGFVIDKFPISRPNLTFSTLTVSNMSPEDSSIYLCSLQMNTEAFFGQGTRLTVV.